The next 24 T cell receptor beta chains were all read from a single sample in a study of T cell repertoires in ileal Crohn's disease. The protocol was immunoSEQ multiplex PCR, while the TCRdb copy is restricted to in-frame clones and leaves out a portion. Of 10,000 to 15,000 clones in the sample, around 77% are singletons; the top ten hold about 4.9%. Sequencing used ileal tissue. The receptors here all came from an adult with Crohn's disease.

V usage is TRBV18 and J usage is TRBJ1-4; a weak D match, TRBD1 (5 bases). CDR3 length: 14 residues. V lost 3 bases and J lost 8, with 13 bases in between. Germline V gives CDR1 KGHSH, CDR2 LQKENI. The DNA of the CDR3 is TGTGCCAGCTCACCCCGCCAGGGAGGCGAAAAACTGTTTTTT. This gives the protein CASSPRQGGEKLFF.

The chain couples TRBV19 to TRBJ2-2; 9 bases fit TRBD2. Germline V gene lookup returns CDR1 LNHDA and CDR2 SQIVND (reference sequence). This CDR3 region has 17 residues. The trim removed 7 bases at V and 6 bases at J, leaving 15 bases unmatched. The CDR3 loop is CASIAGGDQTNAGELFF. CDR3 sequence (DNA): TGTGCCAGTATCGCGGGGGGGGATCAGACAAACGCCGGGGAGCTGTTTTTT.

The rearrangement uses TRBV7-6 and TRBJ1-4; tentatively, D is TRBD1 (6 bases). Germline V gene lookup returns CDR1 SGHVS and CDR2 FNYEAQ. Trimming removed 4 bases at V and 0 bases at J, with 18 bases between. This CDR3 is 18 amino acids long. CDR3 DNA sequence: TGTGCCAGCAGCTCCCCAATCAGGGGCGAAGCAACTAATGAAAAACTGTTTTTT. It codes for CASSSPIRGEATNEKLFF.

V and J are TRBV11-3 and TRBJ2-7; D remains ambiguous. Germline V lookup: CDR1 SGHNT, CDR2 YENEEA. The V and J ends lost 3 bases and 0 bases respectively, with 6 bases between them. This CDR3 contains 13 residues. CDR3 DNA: TGTGCCAGCAGCTTCGAGGACTCCTACGAGCAGTACTTC. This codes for CASSFEDSYEQYF.

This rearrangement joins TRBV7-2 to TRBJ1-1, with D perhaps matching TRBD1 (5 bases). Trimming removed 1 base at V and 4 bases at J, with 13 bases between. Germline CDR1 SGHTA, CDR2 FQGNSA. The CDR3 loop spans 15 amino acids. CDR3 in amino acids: CASSLGVGRGTEAFF. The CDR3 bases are TGTGCCAGCAGCTTAGGGGTGGGGAGGGGCACTGAAGCTTTCTTT.

The CDR3 protein is CSVEVRGGETEAFF. In DNA form, the CDR3 reads TGCAGCGTTGAAGTTCGGGGCGGGGAAACTGAAGCTTTCTTT. The gene calls are TRBV29-1 and TRBJ1-1, with D possibly TRBD1 on 5 matching bases. In germline, CDR1 is SQVTM, CDR2 ANQGSEA. This CDR3 is built from 14 residues. V shed 1 base and J shed 5 bases, with 14 bases lying between them. The entire variable domain, with the rest obtained from reference TRBV29-1 and TRBJ1-1, is as follows: SAVISQKPSRDICQRGTSLTIQCQVDSQVTMMFWYRQQPGQSLTLIATANQGSEATYESGFVIDKFPISRPNLTFSTLTVSNMSPEDSSIYLCSVEVRGGETEAFFGQGTRLTVV.

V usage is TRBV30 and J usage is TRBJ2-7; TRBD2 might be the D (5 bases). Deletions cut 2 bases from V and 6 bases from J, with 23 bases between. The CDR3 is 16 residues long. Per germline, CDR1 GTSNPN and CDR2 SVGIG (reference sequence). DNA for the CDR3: TGTGCCTGGAGTCCCCTTTGGGCTGCAGTCCGGGGCGAGCAGTACTTC. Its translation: CAWSPLWAAVRGEQYF.

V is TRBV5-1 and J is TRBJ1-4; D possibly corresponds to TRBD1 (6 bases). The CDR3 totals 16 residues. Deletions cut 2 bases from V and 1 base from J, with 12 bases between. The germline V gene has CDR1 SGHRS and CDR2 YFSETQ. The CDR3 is CASSLQGLGTNEKLFF. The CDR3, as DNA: TGCGCCAGCAGCTTACAGGGTCTCGGAACTAATGAAAAACTGTTTTTT. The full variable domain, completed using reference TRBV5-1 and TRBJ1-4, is KAGVTQTPRYLIKTRGQQVTLSCSPISGHRSVSWYQQTPGQGLQFLFEYFSETQRNKGNFPGRFSGRQFSNSRSEMNVSTLELGDSALYLCASSLQGLGTNEKLFFGSGTQLSVL.

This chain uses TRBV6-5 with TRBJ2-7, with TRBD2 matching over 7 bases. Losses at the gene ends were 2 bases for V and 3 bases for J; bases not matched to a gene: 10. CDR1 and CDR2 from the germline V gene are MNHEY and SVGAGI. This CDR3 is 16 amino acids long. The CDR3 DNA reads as TGTGCCAGCAGTTACAGTGGTGCGGGAGTCATCTACGAGCAGTACTTC. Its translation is CASSYSGAGVIYEQYF.

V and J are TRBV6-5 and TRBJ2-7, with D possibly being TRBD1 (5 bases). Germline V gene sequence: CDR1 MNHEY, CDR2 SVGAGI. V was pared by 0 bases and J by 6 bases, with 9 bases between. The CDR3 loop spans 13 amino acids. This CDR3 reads CASSYSAGLEQYF. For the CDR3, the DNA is TGTGCCAGCAGTTACTCTGCAGGGCTCGAGCAGTACTTC.

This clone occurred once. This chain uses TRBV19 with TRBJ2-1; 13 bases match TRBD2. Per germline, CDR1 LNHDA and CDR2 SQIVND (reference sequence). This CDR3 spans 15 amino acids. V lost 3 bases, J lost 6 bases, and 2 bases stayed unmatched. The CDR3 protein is CASSMGTSGANEQFF. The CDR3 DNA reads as TGTGCCAGTAGTATGGGGACTAGCGGGGCCAATGAGCAGTTCTTC. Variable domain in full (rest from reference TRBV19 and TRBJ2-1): DGGITQSPKYLFRKEGQNVTLSCEQNLNHDAMYWYRQDPGQGLRLIYYSQIVNDFQKGDIAEGYSVSREKKESFPLTVTSAQKNPTAFYLCASSMGTSGANEQFFGPGTRLTVL.

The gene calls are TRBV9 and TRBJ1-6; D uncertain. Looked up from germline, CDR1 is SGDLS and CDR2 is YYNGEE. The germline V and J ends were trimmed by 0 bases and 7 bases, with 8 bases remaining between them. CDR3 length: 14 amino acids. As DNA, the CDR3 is TGTGCCAGCAGCGTAGGAGGGTTAAATTCACCCCTCCACTTT. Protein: CASSVGGLNSPLHF.

The CDR3 is CASSSPAGELFF. In DNA form, the CDR3 reads TGCGCCAGCAGCTCCCCGGCCGGGGAGCTGTTTTTT. The chain recombines TRBV5-1 with TRBJ2-2, with unresolved D. The germline gives CDR1 SGHRS, CDR2 YFSETQ. Trimming took off 3 bases at V and 6 bases at J, with 6 bases between the two ends. The CDR3 consists of 12 residues.

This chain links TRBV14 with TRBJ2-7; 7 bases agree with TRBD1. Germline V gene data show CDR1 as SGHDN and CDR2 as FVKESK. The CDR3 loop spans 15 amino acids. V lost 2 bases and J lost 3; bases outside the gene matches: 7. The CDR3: CASSQRGQGVYEQYF. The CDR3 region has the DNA TGTGCCAGCAGCCAAAGGGGGCAGGGGGTCTACGAGCAGTACTTC.

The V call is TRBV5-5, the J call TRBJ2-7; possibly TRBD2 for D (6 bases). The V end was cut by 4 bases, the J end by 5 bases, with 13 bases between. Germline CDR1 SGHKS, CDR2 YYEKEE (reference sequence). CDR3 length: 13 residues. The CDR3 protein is CASSTSLAHEQYF. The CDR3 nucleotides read TGTGCCAGCAGCACCTCACTAGCCCACGAGCAGTACTTC.

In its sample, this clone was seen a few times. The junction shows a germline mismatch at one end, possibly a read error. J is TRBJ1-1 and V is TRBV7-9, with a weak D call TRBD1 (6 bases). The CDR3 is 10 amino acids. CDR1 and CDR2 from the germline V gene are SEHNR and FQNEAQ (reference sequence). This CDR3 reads CASSDYRTVF. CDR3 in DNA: TGTGCCAGCAGCGATTACCGGACAGTGTTT.

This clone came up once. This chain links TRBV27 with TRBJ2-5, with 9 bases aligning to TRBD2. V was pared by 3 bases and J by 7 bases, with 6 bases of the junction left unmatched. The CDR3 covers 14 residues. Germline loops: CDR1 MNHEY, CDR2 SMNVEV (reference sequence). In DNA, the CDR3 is TGTGCCAGCAGTTTCCTTTCTAGCGGGGCGACCCAGTACTTC. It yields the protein CASSFLSSGATQYF.

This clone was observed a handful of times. CDR3 sequence reads: CASSLAPRSRADTQYF. CDR3 in DNA: TGTGCCAGCAGCTTAGCGCCTAGGTCTCGGGCAGATACGCAGTATTTT. The chain couples TRBV7-9 to TRBJ2-3; no definite D call. CDR1 SEHNR and CDR2 FQNEAQ come from the germline V gene (reference sequence). Trimming left V 0 bases short and J 4 bases short, with 14 bases between. This CDR3 region has 16 residues. Filled out from reference TRBV7-9 and TRBJ2-3, the complete variable domain reads DTGVSQNPRHKITKRGQNVTFRCDPISEHNRLYWYRQTLGQGPEFLTYFQNEAQLEKSRLLSDRFSAERPKGSFSTLEIQRTEQGDSAMYLCASSLAPRSRADTQYFGPGTRLTVL.

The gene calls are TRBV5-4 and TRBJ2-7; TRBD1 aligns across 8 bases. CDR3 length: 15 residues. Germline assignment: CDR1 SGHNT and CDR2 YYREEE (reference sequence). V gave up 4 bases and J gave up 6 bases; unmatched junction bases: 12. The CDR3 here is CASSRGQGEVSEQYF. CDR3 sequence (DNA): TGTGCCAGCAGCCGTGGACAGGGTGAGGTGAGCGAGCAGTACTTC.

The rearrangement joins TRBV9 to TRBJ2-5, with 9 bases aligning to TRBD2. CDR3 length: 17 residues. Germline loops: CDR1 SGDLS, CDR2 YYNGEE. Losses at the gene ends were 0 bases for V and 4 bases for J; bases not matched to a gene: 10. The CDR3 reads CASSVGLVAGGRETQYF. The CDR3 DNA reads TGTGCCAGCAGCGTAGGACTCGTGGCGGGAGGGCGAGAGACCCAGTACTTC. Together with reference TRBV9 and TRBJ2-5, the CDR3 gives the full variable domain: DSGVTQTPKHLITATGQRVTLRCSPRSGDLSVYWYQQSLDQGLQFLIQYYNGEERAKGNILERFSAQQFPDLHSELNLSSLELGDSALYFCASSVGLVAGGRETQYFGPGTRLLVL.

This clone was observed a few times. This CDR3 is CASSSIQGSSNYGYTF. The CDR3 DNA sequence: TGTGCCAGCAGTTCCATACAGGGATCGAGTAACTATGGCTACACCTTC. The chain joins TRBV6-5 to TRBJ1-2; TRBD1 is a possible D gene (6 bases). Between the trimmed V and J ends, which lost 4 bases and 1 base, there was a span of 16 bases. The CDR3 is 16 residues long. CDR1 MNHEY and CDR2 SVGAGI come from the germline V gene.

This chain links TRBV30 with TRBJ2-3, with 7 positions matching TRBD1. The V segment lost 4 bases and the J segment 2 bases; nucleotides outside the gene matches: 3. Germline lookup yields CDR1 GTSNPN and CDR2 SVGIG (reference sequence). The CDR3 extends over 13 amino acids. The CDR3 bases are TGTGCCTGGAACAGGGGTTTCACAGATACGCAGTATTTT. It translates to CAWNRGFTDTQYF.

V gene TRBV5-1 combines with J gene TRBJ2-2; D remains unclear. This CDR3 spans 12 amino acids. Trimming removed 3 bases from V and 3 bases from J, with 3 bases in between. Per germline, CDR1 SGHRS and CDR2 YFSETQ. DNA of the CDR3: TGCGCCAGCAGCTCTGACACCGGGGAGCTGTTTTTT. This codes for CASSSDTGELFF.

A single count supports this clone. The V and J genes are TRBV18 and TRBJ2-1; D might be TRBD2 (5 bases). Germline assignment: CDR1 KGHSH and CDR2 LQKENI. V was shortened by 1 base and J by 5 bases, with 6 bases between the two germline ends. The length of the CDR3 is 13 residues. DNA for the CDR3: TGTGCCAGCTCACCACAGAGGGACAATGAGCAGTTCTTC. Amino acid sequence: CASSPQRDNEQFF.